This T cell receptor (beta chain) was sequenced in a study of T cell changes during pregnancy in multiple sclerosis. Sequenced by immunoSEQ multiplex PCR; TCRdb stores in-frame clones only, minus some. The data contain about 76,000 clones, over 85% of them singletons. V shed 11 bases and J shed 2 bases, with 16 bases lying between them. The germline V gene has CDR1 MNHNS and CDR2 SASEGT. This CDR3 has 14 residues. The source is a female donor in good health, enrolled as a control in a pregnancy study. The chain joins TRBV6-1 to TRBJ1-3, with D possibly matching TRBD1 (6 bases). The sequences come from peripheral blood, collected after pregnancy. DNA of the CDR3: TGTGCCGGTTCTACAGGGTTTACTGGAAACACCATATATTTT. Amino acid sequence: CAGSTGFTGNTIYF.